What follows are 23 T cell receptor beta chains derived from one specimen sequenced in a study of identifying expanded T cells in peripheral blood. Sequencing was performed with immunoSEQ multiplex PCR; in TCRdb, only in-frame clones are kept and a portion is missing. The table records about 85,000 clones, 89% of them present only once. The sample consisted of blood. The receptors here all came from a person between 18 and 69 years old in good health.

CDR3 in amino acids: CASSTRMGSYEQYF. CDR3 coding DNA: TGTGCCAGTTCGACTCGCATGGGGTCCTACGAGCAGTACTTC. The genes are TRBV19 and TRBJ2-7; D uncertain. With 8 bases removed from V and 1 base from J, the gap between germline ends came to 15 bases. Germline values: CDR1 LNHDA, CDR2 SQIVND (reference sequence). CDR3 size: 14 residues.

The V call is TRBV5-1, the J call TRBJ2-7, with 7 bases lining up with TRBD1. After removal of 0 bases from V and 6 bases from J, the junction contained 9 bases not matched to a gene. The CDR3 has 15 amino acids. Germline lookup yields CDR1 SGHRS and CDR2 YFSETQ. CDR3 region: CASSLEGAQGSEQYF. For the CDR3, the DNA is TGCGCCAGCAGCTTGGAGGGGGCCCAGGGTTCCGAGCAGTACTTC.

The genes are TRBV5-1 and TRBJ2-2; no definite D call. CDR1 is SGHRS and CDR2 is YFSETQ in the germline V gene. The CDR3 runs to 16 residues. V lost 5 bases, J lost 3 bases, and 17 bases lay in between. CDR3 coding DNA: TGCGCCAGCAGAACACATCAAGGGCCCTACACCGGGGAGCTGTTTTTT. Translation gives CASRTHQGPYTGELFF.

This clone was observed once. The CDR3 sequence is CASSNSGHYSGANVLTF. CDR3 nucleotide sequence: TGTGCCAGCAGCAACTCGGGACACTACTCTGGGGCCAACGTCCTGACTTTC. The rearrangement joins TRBV7-2 to TRBJ2-6, with a possible D match to TRBD1 (6 bases). The germline CDR1 and CDR2 sequences are SGHTA and FQGNSA. Trimming left V 5 bases short and J 0 bases short, with 14 bases between. The CDR3 runs to 17 residues.

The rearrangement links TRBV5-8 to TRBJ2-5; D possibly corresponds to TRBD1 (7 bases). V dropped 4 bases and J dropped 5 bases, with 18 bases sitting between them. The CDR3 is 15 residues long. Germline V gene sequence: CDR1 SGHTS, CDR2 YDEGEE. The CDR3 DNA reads TGTGCCAGCAGCCCCCGGGACAGAGGGAGGGAGACCCAGTACTTC. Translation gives CASSPRDRGRETQYF.

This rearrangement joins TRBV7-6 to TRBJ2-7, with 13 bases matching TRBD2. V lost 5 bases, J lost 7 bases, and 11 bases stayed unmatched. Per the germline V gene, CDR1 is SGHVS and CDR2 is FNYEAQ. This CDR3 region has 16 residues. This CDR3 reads CASSPYGLAGVGEQYF. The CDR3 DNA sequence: TGTGCCAGCAGCCCATATGGACTAGCGGGAGTGGGTGAGCAGTACTTC. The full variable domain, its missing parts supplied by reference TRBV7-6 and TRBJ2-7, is GAGVSQSPRYKVTKRGQDVALRCDPISGHVSLYWYRQALGQGPEFLTYFNYEAQQDKSGLPNDRFSAERPEGSISTLTIQRTEQRDSAMYRCASSPYGLAGVGEQYFGPGTRLTVT.

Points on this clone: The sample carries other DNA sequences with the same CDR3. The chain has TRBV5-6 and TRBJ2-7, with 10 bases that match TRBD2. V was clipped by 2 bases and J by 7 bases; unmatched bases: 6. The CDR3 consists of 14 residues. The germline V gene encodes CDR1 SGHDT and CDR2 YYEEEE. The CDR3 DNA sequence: TGTGCCAGCAGCTTAGCGGGAGGGCCAGGGGAGCAGTACTTC. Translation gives CASSLAGGPGEQYF.

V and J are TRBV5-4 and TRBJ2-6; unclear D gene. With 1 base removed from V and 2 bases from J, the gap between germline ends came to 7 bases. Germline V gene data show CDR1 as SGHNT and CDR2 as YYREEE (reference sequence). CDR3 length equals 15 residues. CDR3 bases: TGTGCCAGCAGCTTGTGGGTGGCTGGGGCCAACGTCCTGACTTTC. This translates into CASSLWVAGANVLTF.

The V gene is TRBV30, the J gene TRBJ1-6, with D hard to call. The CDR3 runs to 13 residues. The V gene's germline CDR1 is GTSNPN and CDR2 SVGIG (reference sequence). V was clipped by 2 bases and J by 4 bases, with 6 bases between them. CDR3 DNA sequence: TGTGCCTGGAGTACCCAGTATAATTCACCCCTCCACTTT. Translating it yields CAWSTQYNSPLHF.

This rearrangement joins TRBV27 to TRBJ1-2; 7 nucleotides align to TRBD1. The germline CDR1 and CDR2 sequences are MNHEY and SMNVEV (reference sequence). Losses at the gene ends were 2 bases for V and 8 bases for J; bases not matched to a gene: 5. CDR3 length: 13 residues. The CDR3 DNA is TGTGCCAGCAGTTTAGGCAGGGGGGAAGGCTACACCTTC. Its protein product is CASSLGRGEGYTF.

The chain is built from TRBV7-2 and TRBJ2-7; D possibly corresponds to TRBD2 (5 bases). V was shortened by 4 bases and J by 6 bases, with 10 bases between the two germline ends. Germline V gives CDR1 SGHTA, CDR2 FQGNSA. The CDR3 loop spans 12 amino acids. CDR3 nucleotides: TGTGCCAGCAGCTCGGTTGGAGGCGAGCAGTACTTC. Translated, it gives CASSSVGGEQYF. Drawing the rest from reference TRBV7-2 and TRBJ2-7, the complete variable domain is GAGVSQSPSNKVTEKGKDVELRCDPISGHTALYWYRQSLGQGLEFLIYFQGNSAPDKSGLPSDRFSAERTGGSVSTLTIQRTQQEDSAVYLCASSSVGGEQYFGPGTRLTVT.

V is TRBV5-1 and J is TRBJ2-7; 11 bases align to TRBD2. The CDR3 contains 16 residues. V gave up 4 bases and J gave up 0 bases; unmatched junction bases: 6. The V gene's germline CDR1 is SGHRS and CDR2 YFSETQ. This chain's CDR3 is CASSTGLAVYSYEQYF. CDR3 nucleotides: TGCGCCAGCAGCACGGGACTAGCGGTCTACTCCTACGAGCAGTACTTC.

Here the CDR3 reads CASSDPSGREQFF. For the CDR3, the DNA is TGCGCCAGCAGTGATCCTAGCGGCCGGGAGCAGTTCTTC. The chain combines TRBV10-1 with TRBJ2-1, with 7 bases identical to TRBD2. CDR3 length: 13 amino acids. V shed 3 bases and J 10 bases; nucleotides not matched to a gene: 6. In germline, CDR1 is WNHNN, CDR2 SYGVQD (reference sequence).

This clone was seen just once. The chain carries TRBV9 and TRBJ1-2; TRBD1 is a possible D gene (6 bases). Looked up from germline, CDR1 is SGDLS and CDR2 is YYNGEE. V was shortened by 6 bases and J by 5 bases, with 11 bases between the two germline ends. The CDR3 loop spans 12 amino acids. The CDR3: CASTGAAYGYTF. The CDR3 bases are TGTGCCAGCACAGGGGCGGCGTATGGCTACACCTTC.

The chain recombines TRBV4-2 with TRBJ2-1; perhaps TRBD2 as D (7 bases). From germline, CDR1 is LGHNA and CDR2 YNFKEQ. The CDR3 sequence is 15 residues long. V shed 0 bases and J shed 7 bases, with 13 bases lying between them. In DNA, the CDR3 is TGTGCCAGCAGCCAAGATCTGGGGGGGCATAATGAGCAGTTCTTC. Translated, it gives CASSQDLGGHNEQFF.

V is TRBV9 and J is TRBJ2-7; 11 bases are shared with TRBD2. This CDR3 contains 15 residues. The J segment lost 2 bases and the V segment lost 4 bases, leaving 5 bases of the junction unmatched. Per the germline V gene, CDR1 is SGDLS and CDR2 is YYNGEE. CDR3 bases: TGTGCCAGCAGCTCGGGACTAGCGGAGACCTACGAGCAGTACTTC. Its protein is CASSSGLAETYEQYF.

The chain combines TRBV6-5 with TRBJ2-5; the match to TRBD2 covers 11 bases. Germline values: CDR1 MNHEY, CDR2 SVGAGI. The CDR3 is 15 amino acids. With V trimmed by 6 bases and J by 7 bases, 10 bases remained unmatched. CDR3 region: CASRPQLAGEGTQYF. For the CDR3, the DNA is TGTGCCAGCAGACCCCAACTAGCGGGAGAAGGGACCCAGTACTTC.

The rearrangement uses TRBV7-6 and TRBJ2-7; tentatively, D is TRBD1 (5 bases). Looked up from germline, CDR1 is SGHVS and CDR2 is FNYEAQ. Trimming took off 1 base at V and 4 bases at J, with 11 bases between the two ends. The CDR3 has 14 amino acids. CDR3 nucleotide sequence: TGTGCCAGCAGCTTAGGGGCAGGGTTGTACGAGCAGTACTTC. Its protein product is CASSLGAGLYEQYF. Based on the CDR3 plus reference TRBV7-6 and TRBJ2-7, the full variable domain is GAGVSQSPRYKVTKRGQDVALRCDPISGHVSLYWYRQALGQGPEFLTYFNYEAQQDKSGLPNDRFSAERPEGSISTLTIQRTEQRDSAMYRCASSLGAGLYEQYFGPGTRLTVT.

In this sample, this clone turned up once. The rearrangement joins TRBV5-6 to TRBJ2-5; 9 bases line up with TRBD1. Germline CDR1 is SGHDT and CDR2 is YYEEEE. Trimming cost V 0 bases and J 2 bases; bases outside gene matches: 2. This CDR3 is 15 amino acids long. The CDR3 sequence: CASSLVDRGQETQYF. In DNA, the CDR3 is TGTGCCAGCAGCTTGGTGGACAGGGGTCAAGAGACCCAGTACTTC.

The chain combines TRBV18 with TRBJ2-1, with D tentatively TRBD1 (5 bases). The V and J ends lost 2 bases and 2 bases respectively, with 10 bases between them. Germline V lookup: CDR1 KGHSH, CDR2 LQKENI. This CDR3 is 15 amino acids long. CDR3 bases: TGTGCCAGCTCACCAGTAGCAGGGCCCTACAATGAGCAGTTCTTC. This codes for CASSPVAGPYNEQFF.

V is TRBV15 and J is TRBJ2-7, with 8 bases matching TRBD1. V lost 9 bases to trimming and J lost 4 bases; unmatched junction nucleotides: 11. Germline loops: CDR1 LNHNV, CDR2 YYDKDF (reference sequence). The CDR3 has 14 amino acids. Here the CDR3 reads CATRTGGRDYEQYF. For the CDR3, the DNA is TGTGCCACACGCACAGGGGGTCGCGATTACGAGCAGTACTTC.

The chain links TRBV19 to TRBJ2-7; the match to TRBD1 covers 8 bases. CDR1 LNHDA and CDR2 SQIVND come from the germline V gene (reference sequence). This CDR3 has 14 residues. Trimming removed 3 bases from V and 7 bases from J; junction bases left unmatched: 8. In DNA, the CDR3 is TGTGCCAGTAGTATTGTCGGGACAGGCGGGGAGCAGTACTTC. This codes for CASSIVGTGGEQYF. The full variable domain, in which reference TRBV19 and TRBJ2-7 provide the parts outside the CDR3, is DGGITQSPKYLFRKEGQNVTLSCEQNLNHDAMYWYRQDPGQGLRLIYYSQIVNDFQKGDIAEGYSVSREKKESFPLTVTSAQKNPTAFYLCASSIVGTGGEQYFGPGTRLTVT.

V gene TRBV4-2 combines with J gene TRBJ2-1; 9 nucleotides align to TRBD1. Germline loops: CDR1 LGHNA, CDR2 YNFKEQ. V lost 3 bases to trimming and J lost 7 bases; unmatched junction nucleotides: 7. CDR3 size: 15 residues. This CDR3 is CASSHPGQGGNEQFF. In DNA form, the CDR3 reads TGTGCCAGCAGCCACCCGGGACAGGGCGGGAATGAGCAGTTCTTC.